These T cell receptor beta chains were read from a single sample in a study of graft-versus-host responses after intestinal transplantation. TCRdb's table, derived via immunoSEQ multiplex PCR, lists solely in-frame clones and lacks some. Of over 9,000 clones in the sample, 90% to 95% are singletons; the top ten hold about a sixth. The sample in question was bone marrow, obtained about 500 days after intestinal transplantation. Receptors were obtained from a human patient who received an intestinal transplant, so some T cells may come from the graft donor. Both conserved end residues are part of each CDR3. D genes are given only for firm matches. Clone size is not always given. Where it is, it says once, few, many or a class for expanded clones.

>TRBJ2-1|.|.|TRBV27
TGTGCCAGCAGTTTATCGGGTAGAAATGAGCAGTTCTTC
CASSLSGRNEQFF
>TRBJ1-1|.|.|TRBV29-1
TGCAGCGTGGGGGGACCCGAGAACACTGAAGCTTTCTTT
CSVGGPENTEAFF
>TRBJ1-1|once|TRBD1|TRBV27
TGTGCCAGCAGTTTAGCAGGGGGCACTGAAGCTTTCTTT
CASSLAGGTEAFF
>TRBJ2-7|.|.|TRBV4-3
TGCGCCAGCAGCCAAGAGAATCCGGGCTACGAGCAGTACTTC
CASSQENPGYEQYF
>TRBJ2-5|once|TRBD2|TRBV11-2
TGTGCCAGCAGCTCGGGGACTAGAGGACAAGAGACCCAGTACTTC
CASSSGTRGQETQYF
>TRBJ1-3|.|.|TRBV18
TGTGCCAGCTCACCCCTCTCTGGAAACACCATATATTTT
CASSPLSGNTIYF
>TRBJ2-6|.|TRBD1|TRBV4-1
TGCGCCAGCAGCCCCTGGGACAGGGCTACCTCTGGGGCCAACGTCCTGACTTTC
CASSPWDRATSGANVLTF
>TRBJ2-1|.|.|TRBV5-1
TGCGCCAGCAGCTTGGGCGGCGCGGGAACGGGCAATGAGCAGTTCTTC
CASSLGGAGTGNEQFF
>TRBJ2-2|.|.|TRBV5-1
TGCGCCAGCAGCTTGGTAGTTACGGGGGACACCGGGGAGCTGTTTTTT
CASSLVVTGDTGELFF
>TRBJ1-1|.|.|TRBV5-8
TGTGCCAGCAGCTTGGGCGGACGGGTGAACACTGAAGCTTTCTTT
CASSLGGRVNTEAFF
>TRBJ2-2|.|TRBD1|TRBV7-3
TGTGCCAGCAGCCCGGACAGGAGCCGCACCGGGGAGCTGTTTTTT
CASSPDRSRTGELFF
>TRBJ2-7|.|.|TRBV30
TGTGCCTGCAATATACCGGGGCTCCCCTACGAGCAGTACTTC
CACNIPGLPYEQYF
>TRBJ2-5|.|TRBD1|TRBV5-4
TGTGCCAGCAAGACAGGGGGCGATGAAAAGACCCAGTACTTC
CASKTGGDEKTQYF
>TRBJ2-5|.|TRBD1|TRBV5-1
TGCGCCAGCAGCGACGGACAGGGCCTCGGAGAGACCCAGTACTTC
CASSDGQGLGETQYF
>TRBJ2-1|.|.|TRBV25-1
TGTGCCAGCAGTGAATCGAGGCTGGGACTTTCCTACAATGAGCAGTTCTTC
CASSESRLGLSYNEQFF
>TRBJ2-7|large|TRBD2|TRBV13
TGTGCCAGCAGCTTCACTAGCGCGTCCTCCTACGAGCAGTACTTC
CASSFTSASSYEQYF
>TRBJ2-1|.|.|TRBV7-2
TGTGCCAGCAGCTTAGGCCCTCCGGCGCCCTACAATGAGCAGTTCTTC
CASSLGPPAPYNEQFF
>TRBJ2-1|.|TRBD1|TRBV5-1
TGCGCCAGCAGCGTTACGCTGAACAGGGGTCCGTTATACAATGAGCAGTTCTTC
CASSVTLNRGPLYNEQFF
>TRBJ1-5|.|.|TRBV6-5
TGTGCCAGCAGTTACGGGTCAGGTCGCAATCAGCCCCAGCATTTT
CASSYGSGRNQPQHF
>TRBJ2-5|.|.|TRBV15
TGTGCCACCAGCAGGGGGCGAGGTGAGACCCAGTACTTC
CATSRGRGETQYF
>TRBJ1-4|.|.|TRBV5-4
TGTGCCAGCAGCCCAGGACAGCAAGGTCCAACTAATGAAAAACTGTTTTTT
CASSPGQQGPTNEKLFF
>TRBJ1-3|.|TRBD1|TRBV30
TGTGCCTGGAGTGGACAGGGGTGGGCTGGAAACACCATATATTTT
CAWSGQGWAGNTIYF
>TRBJ2-1|.|TRBD2|TRBV9
TGTGCCAGCAGCGCTAGCGGCTCTTACAATGAGCAGTTCTTC
CASSASGSYNEQFF
>TRBJ2-3|.|TRBD2|TRBV5-4
TGTGCGGTGGCGGGAGCAAACACAGATACGCAGTATTTT
CAVAGANTDTQYF
>TRBJ2-6|.|TRBD1|TRBV4-2
TGTGCCAGCGGGGACAGGGGCTCTGGGGCCAACGTCCTGACTTTC
CASGDRGSGANVLTF
>TRBJ1-1|.|.|TRBV7-9
TGTGCCAGCAGCTTAGCTCAGGGGAGAGGTGAAGCTTTCTTT
CASSLAQGRGEAFF
>TRBJ2-1|.|TRBD1|TRBV29-1
TGCAGCGTTGAAGGTTGGGACAGGGGGCAAGGTAGGGAGCAGTTCTTC
CSVEGWDRGQGREQFF
>TRBJ2-7|.|TRBD2|TRBV5-1
TGCGCCAGCAGCGCGGGACTAGCGGGGACCTACGAGCAGTACTTC
CASSAGLAGTYEQYF
>TRBJ1-6|.|TRBD1|TRBV28
TGTGCCAGCAGTTTATCCCGACAGGGGGAATCACCCCTCCACTTT
CASSLSRQGESPLHF
>TRBJ2-7|.|.|TRBV7-8
TGTGCCAGCAGCTTAGAAAGGGAGTCAAGCTCCTACGAGCAGTACTTC
CASSLERESSSYEQYF
>TRBJ1-2|.|.|TRBV6-6
TGTGCCAGCAGTTACTCAGGGTCCTATGGCTACACCTTC
CASSYSGSYGYTF
>TRBJ2-7|.|TRBD2|TRBV18
TGTGCCAGCTCACCACTGTCTAGCGGGACCTACGAGCAGTACTTC
CASSPLSSGTYEQYF
>TRBJ2-7|.|TRBD2|TRBV4-1
TGCGCCAGCAGCCAGATAGGGGGACTAGCGGGAGTCTACGAGCAGTACTTC
CASSQIGGLAGVYEQYF
>TRBJ1-5|.|TRBD1|TRBV6-5
TGTGCCAGCAGTTACTCGACAGGGAATCAGCCCCAGCATTTT
CASSYSTGNQPQHF
>TRBJ2-3|few|.|TRBV9
TGTGCCAGCAGCACTCCGGACGTAGATACGCAGTATTTT
CASSTPDVDTQYF
>TRBJ1-5|.|.|TRBV6-9
TGTGCCAGCAGTACCCAGGGGAGTCAGCCCCAGCATTTT
CASSTQGSQPQHF